This is a list of T cell receptor beta chains from one sample in a study of response to subunit inactivated influenza vaccine. TCRdb ran MiXCR on the RT-PCR reads and lists one entry per CDR3 protein. Of about 480,000 distinct CDR3 sequences in the sample, approximately 12% were seen once. The sample was PBMCs from blood, taken roughly 6 weeks after vaccination. Receptor source: a man in his fifties who received an inactivated influenza vaccine. The CDR3 runs from the conserved cysteine through the conserved F or W. A D gene is named only where the DNA matches it firmly. A clone size is listed for some rows: how often the clone was seen (once, few, many), or a class if it is expanded.

J: TRBJ2-2; D: NA; V: TRBV5-1; size: few; DNA: TGCGCCAGCAGCTTCGAGGGTTTTAGCGCCGGGGAGCTGTTTTTT; CDR3: CASSFEGFSAGELFF
J: TRBJ2-1; D: TRBD1; V: TRBV7-8; size: NA; DNA: TGTGCCAGCAGCTTGTCCGGGACAGGGAGTTACAATGAGCAGTTCTTC; CDR3: CASSLSGTGSYNEQFF
J: TRBJ1-4; D: NA; V: TRBV7-2; size: many; DNA: TGTGCCAGCAGCTTAAAATTTTCGAGCGAAAAACTGTTTTTT; CDR3: CASSLKFSSEKLFF
J: TRBJ2-7; D: TRBD2; V: TRBV12-3/TRBV12-4; size: many; DNA: TGTGCCAGCAGATCCTCCCGTGGGAGGGCGATCTACGAGCAGTACTTC; CDR3: CASRSSRGRAIYEQYF
J: TRBJ2-3; D: NA; V: TRBV7-9; size: NA; DNA: TGTGCCAGCAGCTTAGACATAGGGACGCAGTATTTT; CDR3: CASSLDIGTQYF
J: TRBJ2-6; D: NA; V: TRBV2; size: NA; DNA: TGTGCCAGCAGTGTTGGCTTGTACGTCCTGACTTTC; CDR3: CASSVGLYVLTF
J: TRBJ2-5; D: TRBD1; V: TRBV5-1; size: few; DNA: TGCGCCAGCAGCCTACAGGGGGCTGAGACCCAGTACTTC; CDR3: CASSLQGAETQYF
J: TRBJ2-7; D: TRBD1; V: TRBV5-1; size: NA; DNA: TGCGCCAGCAGCTTGGCCAGTATCCCGGGACAGGGGGCCGGAACCTACGAGCAGTACTTC; CDR3: CASSLASIPGQGAGTYEQYF
J: TRBJ2-1; D: NA; V: TRBV3-1; size: few; DNA: TGTGCCAGCAGCCGGGTTGGGACCAGCTACAATGAGCAGTTCTTC; CDR3: CASSRVGTSYNEQFF
J: TRBJ1-2; D: NA; V: TRBV5-1; size: NA; DNA: TGCGCCAGCAGCTCCCGGGGAGGAGGCTACACCTTC; CDR3: CASSSRGGGYTF
J: TRBJ2-5; D: NA; V: TRBV20-1; size: few; DNA: TGCAGTGCTGGAGGGACACCAAGTAAAGAGACCCAGTACTTC; CDR3: CSAGGTPSKETQYF